The T cell receptor (beta chain) described here comes from a study of Tregs in tolerant kidney transplant recipients. The nonmyeloablative bone marrow transplants came from related graft donors, with transient mixed chimerism. This table comes from immunoSEQ multiplex PCR, and its TCRdb copy is limited to in-frame clones, with some not included. The sample carries approximately 20,000 clones, roughly 80% recorded once. As regards this clone: The antigen remains undetermined. Other DNA sequences in the same sample also yield this CDR3.

Trimming at V came to 2 bases and at J to 3 bases, leaving 5 bases not matched to a gene. The CDR3 totals 14 residues. Germline V gives CDR1 GTSNPN, CDR2 SVGIG (reference sequence). Points from the study as a whole: In tolerant patients, donor-specific Tregs outgrew total Tregs, suggesting antigen-driven expansion.

The sequenced sample was CD8+ T cells from blood (PBMCs), obtained 6 months after the transplant. The chain combines TRBV30 with TRBJ2-7, with TRBD1 matching over 9 bases. The receptor's source is a human patient who received a combined kidney and bone marrow transplant. Part of the T cells may come from the graft donor. This CDR3 is CAWSTGTGNYEQYF. CDR3 DNA sequence: TGTGCCTGGAGTACCGGGACAGGGAACTACGAGCAGTACTTC.